These 31 T cell receptor beta chains share one sample of origin, sequenced in a study of Tregs in tolerant kidney transplant recipients. The protocol was immunoSEQ multiplex PCR, while the TCRdb copy is restricted to in-frame clones and leaves out a portion. Seen here are around 63,000 clones, 75% to 90% observed once, and the top ten hold about 2%. This specimen consisted of Tregs from blood, obtained before the transplant. These receptors came from a human donor who received a combined kidney and bone marrow transplant.

The V call is TRBV27, the J call TRBJ1-2, with D hard to call. Per the germline V gene, CDR1 is MNHEY and CDR2 is SMNVEV (reference sequence). The CDR3 spans 15 residues. V was shortened by 6 bases and J by 4 bases, with 18 bases between the two germline ends. This CDR3 reads CASRESGRTFYGYTF. CDR3 bases: TGTGCCAGCAGGGAATCCGGGAGAACCTTCTATGGCTACACCTTC.

The chain carries TRBV19 and TRBJ2-5, with a tentative D call TRBD2 (6 bases). Germline-derived CDR1 and CDR2 are LNHDA and SQIVND (reference sequence). The CDR3 spans 13 residues. Trimming cost V 3 bases and J 4 bases, with 9 bases left between them. The CDR3 DNA is TGTGCCAGTAGTATCTTGGGAGGAGAGACCCAGTACTTC. This gives the protein CASSILGGETQYF.

The J gene is TRBJ1-2, the V gene TRBV6-5; 7 nucleotides agree with TRBD1. There are 12 residues in the CDR3. V shed 2 bases, J shed 6 bases, and the junction held 0 bases outside the gene matches. CDR1 and CDR2 from the germline V gene are MNHEY and SVGAGI. In DNA form, the CDR3 reads TGTGCCAGCAGTTACAGGGGGCATGGCTACACCTTC. Translated: CASSYRGHGYTF.

This clone was detected only a few times. The rearrangement joins TRBV2 to TRBJ1-5, with D possibly being TRBD1 (6 bases). Germline lookup yields CDR1 SNHLY and CDR2 FYNNEI. V was trimmed by 10 bases and J by 4 bases, leaving 20 bases between them. The CDR3 is 15 amino acids. Here the CDR3 reads CATSPGQSTNQPQHF. In DNA, the CDR3 is TGTGCCACTTCTCCGGGACAAAGCACGAATCAGCCCCAGCATTTT.

The V call is TRBV30, the J call TRBJ2-5; no definite D call. The DNA end favors TRBJ2-7, so the J call may be wrong. The CDR3 is made up of 12 amino acids. Germline-derived CDR1 and CDR2 are GTSNPN and SVGIG (reference sequence). Written as DNA, the CDR3 is TGTGCCTGGAGTCCGACAAGCTACGAGCAGTACTTC. Encoded protein: CAWSPTSYEQYF.

The rearrangement uses TRBV5-8 and TRBJ1-4; D gene uncertain. The CDR3 totals 13 residues. V lost 6 bases and J 7 bases, leaving 13 bases between the germline ends. The germline V gene has CDR1 SGHTS and CDR2 YDEGEE. The CDR3 reads CASNLPEGEKLFF. The CDR3 bases are TGTGCCAGCAACCTTCCTGAGGGTGAAAAACTGTTTTTT.

The chain links TRBV5-6 to TRBJ2-5; D ambiguous. This CDR3 has 15 residues. Germline V CDR1 and CDR2: SGHDT, YYEEEE. Trimming cost V 0 bases and J 5 bases, with 14 bases left between them. As DNA, the CDR3 is TGTGCCAGCAGCTTGGTTGGGCGAACGTTGGAGACCCAGTACTTC. Protein product: CASSLVGRTLETQYF.

The genes are TRBV4-2 and TRBJ1-3, with D unresolved. Germline assignment: CDR1 LGHNA and CDR2 YNFKEQ. V lost 4 bases, J lost 0 bases, and 13 bases lay in between. The CDR3 has 16 residues. The CDR3 loop is CASSPFSTTSGNTIYF. CDR3 DNA: TGTGCCAGCAGCCCGTTTAGCACTACCTCTGGAAACACCATATATTTT.

This chain links TRBV15 with TRBJ2-6; the D call may be TRBD1 or TRBD2 (6 bases each). CDR3 length: 18 residues. Trimming removed 5 bases from V and 0 bases from J, with 17 bases in between. From germline, CDR1 is LNHNV and CDR2 YYDKDF (reference sequence). The CDR3, as DNA: TGTGCCACCAGCGGGGGGCTTCCAGGCAGCTCTGGGGCCAACGTCCTGACTTTC. It translates to CATSGGLPGSSGANVLTF. The variable domain in full, completed from reference TRBV15 and TRBJ2-6, reads DAMVIQNPRYQVTQFGKPVTLSCSQTLNHNVMYWYQQKSSQAPKLLFHYYDKDFNNEADTPDNFQSRRPNTSFCFLDIRSPGLGDTAMYLCATSGGLPGSSGANVLTFGAGSRLTVL.

The chain couples TRBV5-1 to TRBJ1-1, with a tentative D call TRBD1 (6 bases). Deletions cut 4 bases from V and 2 bases from J, with 9 bases between. The length of the CDR3 is 13 residues. Germline V CDR1 and CDR2: SGHRS, YFSETQ. The CDR3: CASSPQGNTEAFF. The CDR3 coding sequence is TGCGCCAGCAGCCCACAGGGAAACACTGAAGCTTTCTTT.

This chain uses TRBV19 with TRBJ2-1; D is perhaps TRBD2 (5 bases). CDR1 and CDR2 from the germline V gene are LNHDA and SQIVND (reference sequence). The CDR3 contains 18 residues. The V gene lost 6 bases and the J gene lost 4 bases, with 25 bases spanning the gap. The DNA for the CDR3 is TGTGCCAGTAGCATGGAGGTTGGATTGCGGGCGAGGTACAATGAGCAGTTCTTC. This sequence encodes CASSMEVGLRARYNEQFF.

V usage is TRBV15 and J usage is TRBJ1-2; no clear D. The CDR3 totals 13 residues. Germline-derived CDR1 and CDR2 are LNHNV and YYDKDF (reference sequence). V was cut by 5 bases and J by 8 bases, with 15 bases left in between. The CDR3 reads CATSLPGLGGYTF. DNA of the CDR3: TGTGCCACCAGCCTACCAGGTTTAGGGGGCTACACCTTC.

This rearrangement joins TRBV7-7 to TRBJ2-5; D possibly corresponds to TRBD1 (6 bases). V was cut by 5 bases and J by 7 bases, with 14 bases left in between. Germline V gives CDR1 SSHAT, CDR2 FNYEAQ (reference sequence). The length of the CDR3 is 13 residues. The DNA of the CDR3 is TGTGCCAGCAGCGAGCAGGGGTATGCGACCCAGTACTTC. Residues: CASSEQGYATQYF.

This clone has just one count. The V gene is TRBV7-9, the J gene TRBJ2-2; 10 nucleotides agree with TRBD1. This CDR3 contains 16 residues. Germline V CDR1 and CDR2: SEHNR, FQNEAQ (reference sequence). J was trimmed by 2 bases and V by 5 bases; bases with no gene match: 5. In nucleotides, the CDR3 is TGTGCCAGCAGCCCCAGACAGGGGGCAAACACCGGGGAGCTGTTTTTT. This codes for CASSPRQGANTGELFF.

The sample holds one count of this clone. The chain combines TRBV5-1 with TRBJ1-2; 9 bases fit TRBD1. CDR3 length: 14 residues. Looked up from germline, CDR1 is SGHRS and CDR2 is YFSETQ. V trimming: 3 bases; J trimming: 4 bases; junction bases outside the gene matches: 4. The CDR3 DNA reads TGCGCCAGCAGCTGGGACAGGGCACCCTATGGCTACACCTTC. It encodes CASSWDRAPYGYTF.

The chain uses TRBV21-1 and TRBJ1-6; the table gives TRBD1 as D, unverified against the DNA. TRBV21-1 is termed a pseudogene. The CDR3 has 18 residues. The CDR3 coding sequence is TGTGCCAGCAGTAGGGACAGTACTTACTTCTCCTATAATTCACCCCTCCACTTT. Translated: CASSRDSTYFSYNSPLHF.

The rearrangement uses TRBV2 and TRBJ2-3, with 9 bases fitting TRBD2. The J segment lost 4 bases and the V segment lost 11 bases, leaving 28 bases of the junction unmatched. The CDR3 length is 20 residues. Germline values: CDR1 SNHLY, CDR2 FYNNEI. The CDR3: CACQDGGRGLAKWFSDTQYF. For the CDR3, the DNA is TGTGCCTGCCAAGACGGGGGCAGGGGACTAGCTAAGTGGTTTTCAGATACGCAGTATTTT.

This rearrangement joins TRBV9 to TRBJ2-3, with D hard to call. Trimming cost V 0 bases and J 4 bases, with 9 bases left between them. CDR1 and CDR2 (germline): SGDLS, YYNGEE. The CDR3 has 14 amino acids. The CDR3 DNA sequence: TGTGCCAGCAGCGTAGGAGTAGTGGCAGATACGCAGTATTTT. Translation gives CASSVGVVADTQYF.

J is TRBJ1-2 and V is TRBV28, with 8 bases identical to TRBD1. The length of the CDR3 is 15 residues. J lost 5 bases, V lost 4 bases, and 9 bases had no gene match. Germline-derived CDR1 and CDR2 are MDHEN and SYDVKM. The CDR3 nucleotides read TGTGCCAGCAGTTCCACGAGGACAGGGCGATATGGCTACACCTTC. This encodes CASSSTRTGRYGYTF.

In this sample, this clone turned up once. This sequence joins TRBV4-2 and TRBJ2-7, with no clear D. Trimming removed 0 bases from V and 7 bases from J, with 16 bases in between. Germline assignment: CDR1 LGHNA and CDR2 YNFKEQ. The length of the CDR3 is 15 residues. CDR3 nucleotides: TGTGCCAGCAGCCAAGAATGGTCTAGAAAACAGGAGCAGTACTTC. As protein: CASSQEWSRKQEQYF.

This chain links TRBV6-5 with TRBJ1-1; no clear D gene. Trimming removed 2 bases from V and 1 base from J, with 5 bases in between. Germline CDR1 reads MNHEY; CDR2 reads SVGAGI. The length of the CDR3 is 13 residues. In DNA form, the CDR3 reads TGTGCCAGCAGTTACGACGGGAACACTGAAGCTTTCTTT. Translation: CASSYDGNTEAFF.

The chain combines TRBV2 with TRBJ2-2; 9 nucleotides align to TRBD2. Germline V CDR1 and CDR2: SNHLY, FYNNEI. The CDR3 contains 18 residues. Unmatched junction bases numbered 14, after V lost 5 bases and J lost 4 bases. DNA of the CDR3: TGTGCCAGCAGTAGGTTCGTTAGCGGGAGCTTGGTCACCGGGGAGCTGTTTTTT. Protein product: CASSRFVSGSLVTGELFF.

The genes are TRBV15 and TRBJ1-4; no clear D. The germline gives CDR1 LNHNV, CDR2 YYDKDF (reference sequence). The CDR3 runs to 15 residues. Trimming shortened V by 4 bases and J by 8 bases, and 17 bases separated the two germline ends. CDR3 sequence reads: CATSTGGGGVEKLFF. In DNA form, the CDR3 reads TGTGCCACCAGCACGGGAGGCGGCGGGGTAGAAAAACTGTTTTTT.

The chain carries TRBV6-1 and TRBJ1-5, with D possibly being TRBD1 (5 bases). The CDR3 runs to 13 residues. CDR1 is MNHNS, CDR2 SASEGT, per germline. V gave up 6 bases and J gave up 9 bases, with 15 bases separating them. This chain's CDR3 is CASSATGRWPQHF. CDR3 DNA sequence: TGTGCCAGCAGCGCGACGGGGCGGTGGCCCCAGCATTTT.

This chain links TRBV18 with TRBJ1-2, with D possibly matching TRBD1 (6 bases). The CDR3 is 14 amino acids. Germline lookup yields CDR1 KGHSH and CDR2 LQKENI. V was shortened by 3 bases and J by 7 bases, with 15 bases between the two germline ends. The CDR3 bases are TGTGCCAGCTCACCCCCGATGGGGGCCGGTGGCTACACCTTC. Translation: CASSPPMGAGGYTF.

The chain is built from TRBV10-3 and TRBJ1-2, with D possibly matching TRBD1 (5 bases). The CDR3 extends over 15 amino acids. The ends were cut back, 9 bases at V and 1 base at J, with 18 bases in the middle. Germline V gives CDR1 ENHRY, CDR2 SYGVKD. The CDR3 DNA reads TGTGCCATTTCGCTGGCCCCCCAGGGTAACTATGGCTACACCTTC. As protein: CAISLAPQGNYGYTF.

The chain carries TRBV12-5 and TRBJ2-1; TRBD2 aligns across 14 bases. V lost 1 base, J lost 9 bases, and 8 bases stayed unmatched. Germline CDR1 and CDR2: LGHNT and FRNRAP. The CDR3 totals 17 residues. The CDR3 spells CASGLATSGRAGFEQFF. For the CDR3, the DNA is TGTGCTAGTGGTTTGGCGACTAGCGGGAGGGCTGGGTTTGAGCAGTTCTTC.

The chain employs TRBV28 and TRBJ2-5; D is unclear. The germline V gene has CDR1 MDHEN and CDR2 SYDVKM. The V end lost 4 bases, the J end lost 0 bases, and 6 bases lay between the germline ends. The length of the CDR3 is 13 residues. The CDR3 is CASSSEDQETQYF. CDR3 nucleotides: TGTGCCAGCAGTTCCGAGGACCAAGAGACCCAGTACTTC.

The chain combines TRBV4-3 with TRBJ2-1, with TRBD2 as a possible D gene (5 bases). V gave up 0 bases and J gave up 7 bases, with 10 bases separating them. Germline CDR1 reads LGHNA; CDR2 reads YSLEER. This CDR3 has 14 residues. CDR3 amino acids: CASSQDLGLNEQFF. CDR3 bases: TGCGCCAGCAGCCAAGATCTTGGACTTAATGAGCAGTTCTTC.

This clone was counted a single time. This CDR3 is CATSRGPRGTEAFF. The CDR3 coding sequence is TGTGCCACCAGCAGAGGGCCCCGGGGGACTGAAGCTTTCTTT. The genes are TRBV15 and TRBJ1-1; D is perhaps TRBD1 (5 bases). CDR3 size: 14 residues. V was shortened by 1 base and J by 5 bases, with 11 bases between the two germline ends. CDR1 and CDR2 from the germline V gene are LNHNV and YYDKDF (reference sequence).

This clone was seen once. This chain connects TRBV5-1 to TRBJ2-3, with 9 bases that match TRBD2. The CDR3 extends over 19 amino acids. Germline V gene sequence: CDR1 SGHRS, CDR2 YFSETQ. The trim removed 0 bases at V and 0 bases at J, leaving 11 bases unmatched. CDR3 sequence reads: CASSLVPLASGASTDTQYF. The CDR3 DNA follows: TGCGCCAGCAGCTTGGTCCCGTTGGCTAGCGGGGCGAGCACAGATACGCAGTATTTT.